This T cell receptor (beta chain) was sequenced during a study of T cells after yellow fever vaccination. Universal primer sites and UMIs were introduced during 5'RACE template-switching synthesis of TCR cDNA. TCRdb reprocessed the 5' RACE reads via MiXCR and lists one record per CDR3 protein. Seen here are 500,000 to 650,000 distinct CDR3 sequences, 17% observed once, and the top ten hold 15% to 20%. Study results and limitations: Contaminants from the bulk population, in the form of abundant clonotypes, could be found in FACS-sorted repertoires.

This clonotype was detected many times. Its antigen is not identified. This CDR3 has 16 amino acids. V lost 6 bases, J lost 5 bases, and 10 bases stayed unmatched. This sequence was found in a man aged 18 to 30 who received the YFV17D yellow fever vaccine. Here the sequenced sample was PBMCs, taken more than 4 days after the first yellow fever vaccination. The rearrangement joins TRBV12-3 or TRBV12-4 to TRBJ2-3; 11 bases agree with TRBD1. CDR3 nucleotides: TGTGCCAGCAGACATCCGGGACAGGGGGTTGGAGATACGCAGTATTTT. Protein: CASRHPGQGVGDTQYF.